What follows are 32 T cell receptor beta chains derived from one specimen sequenced in a study of cytomegalovirus exposure and HLA in healthy donors. Generated by immunoSEQ multiplex PCR, the TCRdb table keeps only in-frame clones and is missing some. This table has 220,000 or so clones, around 86% appearing once. Source material: PBMCs. Every receptor here comes from a woman aged 18-35 years in good health and CMV-seropositive.

The chain recombines TRBV7-8 with TRBJ2-5; maybe TRBD1 (5 bases). V lost 1 base, J lost 9 bases, and 6 bases lay in between. The germline CDR1 and CDR2 sequences are SGHVS and FQNEAQ. There are 11 residues in the CDR3. In DNA form, the CDR3 reads TGTGCCAGCAGCTTAGTAGGGGCCCAGTACTTC. Protein product: CASSLVGAQYF.

The J gene is TRBJ2-1, the V gene TRBV7-3; D perhaps matches TRBD1 (6 bases). The CDR3 runs 15 residues. The V end was cut by 0 bases, the J end by 1 base, with 7 bases between. Germline CDR1 and CDR2: SGHTA and FQGTGA. The CDR3 loop reads CASSLTRGSYNEQFF. The CDR3 DNA sequence: TGTGCCAGCAGCTTAACCAGGGGATCCTACAATGAGCAGTTCTTC.

The V gene is TRBV4-1, the J gene TRBJ2-1; a possible D gene is TRBD1 (6 bases). Trimming pared 1 base from V and 15 bases from J, leaving 13 bases between. CDR1 and CDR2 from the germline V gene are MGHRA and YSYEKL. There are 12 residues in the CDR3. The CDR3 loop is CASSQVGTGPFF. The CDR3 coding sequence is TGCGCCAGCAGCCAAGTCGGCACAGGGCCGTTCTTC.

V gene TRBV27 combines with J gene TRBJ1-1; 7 bases line up with TRBD1. Looked up from germline, CDR1 is MNHEY and CDR2 is SMNVEV (reference sequence). J was trimmed by 1 base and V by 5 bases; bases with no gene match: 19. The CDR3 covers 19 residues. This CDR3 reads CASSPKRGQDGLWNTEAFF. As DNA, the CDR3 is TGTGCCAGCAGTCCAAAACGTGGACAGGACGGCTTGTGGAACACTGAAGCTTTCTTT.

This chain connects TRBV4-2 to TRBJ1-1, with D possibly TRBD1 on 5 matching bases. The CDR3 is 16 amino acids. The germline CDR1 and CDR2 sequences are LGHNA and YNFKEQ. V shed 0 bases and J shed 3 bases, with 14 bases lying between them. CDR3 amino acids: CASSQEQAAGYTEAFF. The CDR3 DNA reads as TGTGCCAGCAGCCAAGAACAGGCGGCAGGGTACACTGAAGCTTTCTTT.

The chain has TRBV27 and TRBJ1-2; the D is unclear. V dropped 8 bases and J dropped 4 bases, with 17 bases sitting between them. The CDR3 runs to 14 residues. The germline V gene encodes CDR1 MNHEY and CDR2 SMNVEV (reference sequence). DNA for the CDR3: TGTGCCAGCCCCGCCCCGGGGTTCGGCTATGGCTACACCTTC. Translating it yields CASPAPGFGYGYTF.

The chain employs TRBV5-1 and TRBJ2-1; 7 positions match TRBD2. The CDR3 runs to 16 residues. Germline V gene data show CDR1 as SGHRS and CDR2 as YFSETQ. With 3 bases clipped from V and 10 bases from J, the junction kept 16 bases outside the gene matches. CDR3 sequence: CASSSETSPAGGEQFF. CDR3 in DNA: TGCGCCAGCAGCTCTGAGACTAGCCCAGCGGGTGGAGAGCAGTTCTTC.

This chain connects TRBV18 to TRBJ2-1; D might be TRBD1 (7 bases). V was pared by 0 bases and J by 2 bases, with 14 bases between. The CDR3 runs 17 residues. The germline gives CDR1 KGHSH, CDR2 LQKENI. CDR3 loop: CASSPPDREAPYNEQFF. The CDR3 DNA reads as TGTGCCAGCTCACCACCCGACAGGGAGGCCCCCTACAATGAGCAGTTCTTC.

This chain links TRBV30 with TRBJ2-1; tentative D call: TRBD2 (6 bases). Trimming stripped 2 bases from V and 10 bases from J, with 15 bases between. This CDR3 contains 13 residues. CDR1 is GTSNPN, CDR2 SVGIG, per germline (reference sequence). The CDR3 protein is CAWSPGRGREQFF. CDR3 DNA sequence: TGTGCCTGGAGTCCCGGGAGAGGAAGGGAGCAGTTCTTC. Complete variable domain (other parts from reference TRBV30 and TRBJ2-1): SQTIHQWPATLVQPVGSPLSLECTVEGTSNPNLYWYRQAAGRGLQLLFYSVGIGQISSEVPQNLSASRPQDRQFILSSKKLLLSDSGFYLCAWSPGRGREQFFGPGTRLTVL.

This rearrangement joins TRBV5-4 to TRBJ2-1, with 9 bases lining up with TRBD2. This CDR3 region has 15 residues. The germline V gene encodes CDR1 SGHNT and CDR2 YYREEE (reference sequence). Unmatched junction bases numbered 4, after V lost 4 bases and J lost 2 bases. CDR3 sequence: CASSRAGGTYNEQFF. The CDR3 DNA follows: TGTGCCAGCAGCCGAGCGGGAGGAACCTACAATGAGCAGTTCTTC.

This clone occurred a few times. The chain couples TRBV10-2 to TRBJ2-7; D gene uncertain. This CDR3 has 15 residues. Trimming took 6 bases from V and 3 from J, leaving 18 bases between them. Per the germline V gene, CDR1 is WSHSY and CDR2 is SAAADI. The CDR3 sequence: CASSPQSYANYEQYF. The CDR3 DNA reads as TGCGCCAGCAGCCCACAGTCATACGCCAACTACGAGCAGTACTTC.

This chain connects TRBV7-9 to TRBJ1-1; tentative D call: TRBD1 (5 bases). The CDR3 sequence is 15 residues long. Germline assignment: CDR1 SEHNR and CDR2 FQNEAQ (reference sequence). V lost 5 bases and J 5 bases, leaving 18 bases between the germline ends. The DNA of the CDR3 is TGTGCCAGCAGCGTAACAACAGGTCCTGCGACTGAAGCTTTCTTT. It encodes CASSVTTGPATEAFF.

The chain has TRBV30 and TRBJ1-5, with D possibly matching TRBD1 (6 bases). Looked up from germline, CDR1 is GTSNPN and CDR2 is SVGIG (reference sequence). V was trimmed by 4 bases and J by 4 bases, leaving 8 bases between them. The CDR3 is 12 amino acids. CDR3 region: CAWNRVNQPQHF. The DNA of the CDR3 is TGTGCCTGGAACAGGGTAAATCAGCCCCAGCATTTT.

This clone was observed once. The chain couples TRBV7-9 to TRBJ1-1, with D tentatively TRBD1 (5 bases). CDR1 is SEHNR, CDR2 FQNEAQ, per germline (reference sequence). The CDR3 is 15 amino acids. V was clipped by 5 bases and J by 3 bases, with 16 bases between them. The CDR3 DNA is TGTGCCAGCAGCATTCCCAGGGTTTATTACACTGAAGCTTTCTTT. It is translated as CASSIPRVYYTEAFF.

The chain has TRBV9 and TRBJ1-1; 9 nucleotides align to TRBD1. CDR1 SGDLS and CDR2 YYNGEE come from the germline V gene. The CDR3 extends over 14 amino acids. Trimming at V came to 3 bases and at J to 4 bases, leaving 4 bases not matched to a gene. CDR3 residues: CASSDRGRSTEAFF. In DNA form, the CDR3 reads TGTGCCAGCAGCGACAGGGGGCGATCCACTGAAGCTTTCTTT.

This chain links TRBV19 with TRBJ1-2; the D is unclear. Trimming shortened V by 8 bases and J by 4 bases, and 11 bases separated the two germline ends. The CDR3 covers 12 residues. Germline V gene lookup returns CDR1 LNHDA and CDR2 SQIVND (reference sequence). Written as DNA, the CDR3 is TGTGCCAGTTATGCGGGGAGCTATGGCTACACCTTC. Its protein product is CASYAGSYGYTF.

The rearrangement uses TRBV6-6 and TRBJ1-1; TRBD1 might be the D (5 bases). The germline V gene encodes CDR1 MNHNY and CDR2 SVGAGI (reference sequence). Trimming pared 4 bases from V and 1 base from J, leaving 13 bases between. The CDR3 is made up of 15 amino acids. The CDR3 region has the DNA TGTGCCAGCAGTTTTGGGTCCAGGGCGAACACTGAAGCTTTCTTT. Its translation: CASSFGSRANTEAFF.

The rearrangement uses TRBV27 and TRBJ2-7; D might be TRBD2 (6 bases). V was cut by 1 base and J by 1 base, with 11 bases left in between. The germline CDR1 and CDR2 sequences are MNHEY and SMNVEV (reference sequence). The CDR3 is made up of 15 amino acids. This CDR3 reads CASSLWSAGSYEQYF. The CDR3 DNA is TGTGCCAGCAGTTTATGGTCTGCGGGGTCCTACGAGCAGTACTTC.

The chain has TRBV28 and TRBJ1-2; weak D call: TRBD1 (6 bases). V was trimmed by 7 bases and J by 4 bases, leaving 13 bases between them. CDR3 length equals 13 residues. Germline V lookup: CDR1 MDHEN, CDR2 SYDVKM. The CDR3 DNA follows: TGTGCCAGCACTCCGGACAGTACCTATGGCTACACCTTC. Translating it yields CASTPDSTYGYTF.

This chain links TRBV5-1 with TRBJ2-6; 8 bases agree with TRBD1. This CDR3 has 17 residues. Looked up from germline, CDR1 is SGHRS and CDR2 is YFSETQ. The ends lost 1 base at V and 1 base at J; junction bases unmatched: 4. The CDR3 coding sequence is TGCGCCAGCAGCTTGTGGACAGGGCAATCTGGGGCCAACGTCCTGACTTTC. This sequence encodes CASSLWTGQSGANVLTF.

The V gene is TRBV5-5, the J gene TRBJ2-7, with TRBD2 as a possible D gene (6 bases). CDR1 SGHKS and CDR2 YYEKEE come from the germline V gene (reference sequence). The CDR3 contains 14 residues. V was trimmed by 3 bases and J by 1 base, leaving 11 bases between them. CDR3 nucleotides: TGTGCCAGCAGCTCAAACGGGAGATCCTACGAGCAGTACTTC. Its protein is CASSSNGRSYEQYF.

This clone has more than one count but fewer than ten. Written as DNA, the CDR3 is TGCAGCGTTGAGATAGCGGGAGGGCCCTCTGGGGCCAACGTCCTGACTTTC. This gives the protein CSVEIAGGPSGANVLTF. The chain is built from TRBV29-1 and TRBJ2-6; 11 bases are a match to TRBD2. Germline CDR1 is SQVTM and CDR2 is ANQGSEA. V gave up 3 bases and J gave up 0 bases; unmatched junction bases: 4. This CDR3 is 17 amino acids long.

The rearrangement uses TRBV14 and TRBJ2-7; 8 positions match TRBD1. V was clipped by 6 bases and J by 3 bases; unmatched bases: 10. Germline CDR1 SGHDN, CDR2 FVKESK. The CDR3 sequence is 15 residues long. The CDR3 is CASSPMTGANYEQYF. CDR3 bases: TGTGCCAGCAGTCCGATGACAGGGGCCAACTACGAGCAGTACTTC. Supplemented by reference TRBV14 and TRBJ2-7, the full variable domain reads EAGVTQFPSHSVIEKGQTVTLRCDPISGHDNLYWYRRVMGKEIKFLLHFVKESKQDESGMPNNRFLAERTGGTYSTLKVQPAELEDSGVYFCASSPMTGANYEQYFGPGTRLTVT.

A single count supports this clone. The chain links TRBV27 to TRBJ1-2, with 9 bases that match TRBD1. The CDR3 totals 14 residues. J gave up 5 bases and V 5 bases, and 6 bases lay outside the gene matches. Germline V CDR1 and CDR2: MNHEY, SMNVEV (reference sequence). The CDR3 nucleotides are TGTGCCAGCAGTCGGGACAGGGAAGTATATGGCTACACCTTC. This encodes CASSRDREVYGYTF.

The chain uses TRBV28 and TRBJ1-2; TRBD1 matches at 10 bases. This CDR3 region has 16 residues. V dropped 2 bases and J dropped 5; count of bases not matched to a gene: 8. The germline V gene encodes CDR1 MDHEN and CDR2 SYDVKM. CDR3: CASSLPGQGGDYGYTF. CDR3 DNA sequence: TGTGCCAGCAGTTTACCTGGACAGGGGGGAGATTATGGCTACACCTTC.

This sequence joins TRBV2 and TRBJ1-1; 8 positions match TRBD1. Per the germline V gene, CDR1 is SNHLY and CDR2 is FYNNEI. This CDR3 is 14 amino acids long. Trimming removed 4 bases from V and 3 bases from J; junction bases left unmatched: 4. The CDR3 nucleotides read TGTGCCAGCAGTGCGGACAGGGCAGACACTGAAGCTTTCTTT. This translates into CASSADRADTEAFF. Supplemented by reference TRBV2 and TRBJ1-1, the full variable domain reads EPEVTQTPSHQVTQMGQEVILRCVPISNHLYFYWYRQILGQKVEFLVSFYNNEISEKSEIFDDQFSVERPDGSNFTLKIRSTKLEDSAMYFCASSADRADTEAFFGQGTRLTVV.

The chain combines TRBV7-2 with TRBJ1-2, with 7 nucleotides matching TRBD1. Trimming took 1 base from V and 7 from J; bases not matched to a gene: 6. The CDR3 spans 14 residues. Germline V lookup: CDR1 SGHTA, CDR2 FQGNSA. CDR3: CASSLGPGGPGYTF. Here the CDR3 DNA reads TGTGCCAGCAGCTTAGGGCCAGGGGGTCCTGGCTACACCTTC.

This clone is a singleton in its sample. The junction and the germline gene differ at one end; a read error may be behind it. The chain links TRBV7-7 to TRBJ2-7, with 8 bases aligning to TRBD2. Per the germline V gene, CDR1 is SSHAT and CDR2 is FNYEAQ (reference sequence). CDR3 size: 15 residues. The CDR3: CASSPDKRERTEQYF. The CDR3 nucleotides read TGTGCTAGCAGCCCAGATAAGCGGGAGCGAACCGAGCAGTACTTC.

This sequence joins TRBV6-5 and TRBJ2-7; D might be TRBD2 (6 bases). Germline V CDR1 and CDR2: MNHEY, SVGAGI. The CDR3 runs to 13 residues. V lost 6 bases and J lost 1, with 10 bases in between. This CDR3 is CASRLALSYEQYF. In DNA, the CDR3 is TGTGCCAGCAGACTAGCTCTATCCTACGAGCAGTACTTC.

The chain employs TRBV9 and TRBJ2-3; perhaps TRBD2 as D (7 bases). V dropped 3 bases and J dropped 2 bases, with 16 bases sitting between them. This CDR3 contains 16 residues. The germline CDR1 and CDR2 sequences are SGDLS and YYNGEE. CDR3 protein: CASSAGGGSITDTQYF. The CDR3 DNA sequence: TGTGCCAGCAGCGCTGGGGGCGGGAGTATCACAGATACGCAGTATTTT.

In the case of this clone: Germline and junction disagree at one end, which may indicate a read error. The chain couples TRBV6-5 to TRBJ2-3; D gene uncertain. CDR1 MNHEY and CDR2 SVGAGI come from the germline V gene. This CDR3 is 13 amino acids long. CDR3 sequence: CASSDSITDTQYF. CDR3 sequence (DNA): TGTGCCAGCAGTGACTCCATCACAGATACGCAGTATTTT.

This clone came up once. The chain recombines TRBV28 with TRBJ2-7, with D possibly being TRBD2 (5 bases). The germline V and J ends were trimmed by 5 bases and 2 bases, with 16 bases remaining between them. CDR1 is MDHEN, CDR2 SYDVKM, per germline. There are 15 residues in the CDR3. CDR3 in amino acids: CASSPRGLATYEQYF. CDR3 sequence (DNA): TGTGCCAGCAGTCCAAGAGGGCTAGCTACCTACGAGCAGTACTTC.